Presented here are 20 T cell receptor beta chains from one specimen sequenced in a study of CD8+ T cells in alopecia areata. The treatment was: oral pan-JAK inhibitor, 5-10 mg twice daily. The sequencing template was cDNA reverse transcribed from extracted RNA. Clones were read by immunoSEQ multiplex PCR, and TCRdb kept only the in-frame ones, dropping some. The sample lists approximately 210,000 clones, 55% to 70% occurring once. The sample was CD4+ T cells sorted from blood, taken at week 4, from a patient treated with tofacitinib. The source is a human donor with alopecia areata.

This clone was counted a few times. This chain connects TRBV19 to TRBJ1-5; 7 nucleotides match TRBD1. The junction had 6 bases not matched to a gene; V was cut back by 7 bases and J by 6 bases. Germline V gene sequence: CDR1 LNHDA, CDR2 SQIVND (reference sequence). This CDR3 spans 13 amino acids. The CDR3 region has the DNA TGTGCCAGTAAAGCCAGGGGGAGTCAGCCCCAGCATTTT. It codes for CASKARGSQPQHF.

This clone occurred a few times. The rearrangement links TRBV7-9 to TRBJ1-6; weak D call: TRBD1 (6 bases). Germline V lookup: CDR1 SEHNR, CDR2 FQNEAQ (reference sequence). V dropped 6 bases and J dropped 9 bases, with 15 bases sitting between them. The length of the CDR3 is 14 residues. The CDR3 loop reads CASSSGTSSSPLHF. The DNA for the CDR3 is TGTGCCAGCAGTTCCGGGACAAGTAGTTCACCCCTCCACTTT.

The rearrangement joins TRBV5-1 to TRBJ2-2; 14 nucleotides match TRBD2. The germline V gene has CDR1 SGHRS and CDR2 YFSETQ. V was clipped by 4 bases and J by 4 bases; unmatched bases: 3. The CDR3 is 16 amino acids. The CDR3 is CASSPGLAGVTGELFF. For the CDR3, the DNA is TGCGCCAGCAGCCCGGGACTAGCGGGGGTCACCGGGGAGCTGTTTTTT. The variable domain in full, with the rest retrieved from reference TRBV5-1 and TRBJ2-2, is KAGVTQTPRYLIKTRGQQVTLSCSPISGHRSVSWYQQTPGQGLQFLFEYFSETQRNKGNFPGRFSGRQFSNSRSEMNVSTLELGDSALYLCASSPGLAGVTGELFFGEGSRLTVL.

V is TRBV28 and J is TRBJ2-5, with 9 bases that match TRBD2. CDR1 is MDHEN and CDR2 is SYDVKM in the germline V gene. The CDR3 covers 16 residues. Trimming at V came to 2 bases and at J to 5 bases, leaving 9 bases not matched to a gene. The CDR3 protein is CASSLGASGVRETQYF. The DNA for the CDR3 is TGTGCCAGCAGTTTAGGGGCTAGCGGGGTTCGGGAGACCCAGTACTTC.

The rearrangement uses TRBV2 and TRBJ2-2; no firm D call. The germline CDR1 and CDR2 sequences are SNHLY and FYNNEI. The CDR3 runs to 16 residues. Trimming took 7 bases from V and 0 from J, leaving 15 bases between them. As DNA, the CDR3 is TGTGCCAGCACCCCTAGGGCATATGCGAACACCGGGGAGCTGTTTTTT. It translates to CASTPRAYANTGELFF.

The chain uses TRBV29-1 and TRBJ2-3; tentatively, D is TRBD2 (6 bases). V dropped 3 bases and J dropped 8 bases, with 15 bases sitting between them. The CDR3 has 13 amino acids. The germline CDR1 and CDR2 sequences are SQVTM and ANQGSEA. Here the CDR3 reads CSVDGPKGGTQYF. In DNA form, the CDR3 reads TGCAGCGTTGACGGGCCAAAGGGAGGTACGCAGTATTTT.

V is TRBV2 and J is TRBJ2-1, with TRBD1 identical over 7 bases. The V and J ends lost 6 bases and 0 bases, in that order; junction bases with no gene match: 8. Germline V CDR1 and CDR2: SNHLY, FYNNEI. The CDR3 has 16 amino acids. The CDR3 region is CASRTFQGDSYNEQFF. In DNA, the CDR3 is TGTGCCAGCAGAACCTTCCAGGGGGACTCCTACAATGAGCAGTTCTTC.

The chain joins TRBV7-6 to TRBJ1-2; D perhaps matches TRBD1 (5 bases). The CDR3 runs to 13 residues. The ends were cut back, 5 bases at V and 4 bases at J, with 11 bases in the middle. The germline gives CDR1 SGHVS, CDR2 FNYEAQ. The CDR3 DNA reads TGTGCCAGCAGCCCCGGGACTCTCTATGGCTACACCTTC. Its protein product is CASSPGTLYGYTF.

The chain is built from TRBV29-1 and TRBJ2-7; possibly TRBD2 for D (6 bases). CDR3 length: 15 residues. The germline V gene encodes CDR1 SQVTM and CDR2 ANQGSEA. Trimming pared 2 bases from V and 0 bases from J, leaving 14 bases between. As DNA, the CDR3 is TGCAGCGTTGAACGCCGGCGGGGCCTCTCCTACGAGCAGTACTTC. Protein sequence: CSVERRRGLSYEQYF.

With regard to this clone: In the same sample, other DNA sequences code for this CDR3. V usage is TRBV30 and J usage is TRBJ2-3; D is ambiguous. V lost 0 bases and J 2 bases, leaving 6 bases between the germline ends. The CDR3 sequence is 13 residues long. Germline V gene data show CDR1 as GTSNPN and CDR2 as SVGIG (reference sequence). DNA of the CDR3: TGTGCCTGGAGTGTTGGGTCCACAGATACGCAGTATTTT. Protein product: CAWSVGSTDTQYF.

The J gene is TRBJ2-5, the V gene TRBV20-1; D remains ambiguous. The CDR3 totals 10 residues. Germline CDR1 reads DFQATT; CDR2 reads SNEGSKA (reference sequence). V shed 6 bases and J shed 1 base, with 3 bases lying between them. In DNA, the CDR3 is TGCAGTGCGTTCCAAGAGACCCAGTACTTC. It encodes CSAFQETQYF.

V and J are TRBV28 and TRBJ2-6; 7 bases are shared with TRBD1. The CDR3 loop spans 18 amino acids. J was trimmed by 2 bases and V by 6 bases; bases with no gene match: 13. Germline V gene data show CDR1 as MDHEN and CDR2 as SYDVKM. The CDR3 DNA reads TGTGCCAGCAGGAGACTAACAGGGGCGGTGACTGGGGCCAACGTCCTGACTTTC. Its translation is CASRRLTGAVTGANVLTF.

The chain uses TRBV29-1 and TRBJ2-7; D may be TRBD2 (7 bases). Per the germline V gene, CDR1 is SQVTM and CDR2 is ANQGSEA. This CDR3 comprises 13 residues. V lost 6 bases and J 7 bases, leaving 19 bases between the germline ends. The CDR3 region has the DNA TGCAGCGTAAACTTGGGGGGGCCGGAGGAGCAGTACTTC. Its translation is CSVNLGGPEEQYF.

This chain uses TRBV5-1 with TRBJ1-5, with 10 bases that match TRBD1. Germline V gene sequence: CDR1 SGHRS, CDR2 YFSETQ. This CDR3 spans 15 amino acids. Losses at the gene ends were 3 bases for V and 5 bases for J; bases not matched to a gene: 5. The CDR3, as DNA: TGCGCCAGCAGCTCTGGGACAGGGGTTGATCAGCCCCAGCATTTT. It is translated as CASSSGTGVDQPQHF.

This rearrangement joins TRBV5-4 to TRBJ2-7; the D gene is possibly TRBD1 (6 bases). V was clipped by 4 bases and J by 5 bases, with 13 bases between them. The CDR3 runs 13 residues. Germline V gene lookup returns CDR1 SGHNT and CDR2 YYREEE (reference sequence). This CDR3 reads CASSPQGLHEQYF. The CDR3 nucleotides read TGTGCCAGCAGCCCTCAGGGGCTCCACGAGCAGTACTTC.

This chain links TRBV11-2 with TRBJ1-2; no clear D. CDR3 length: 18 residues. Trimming took off 0 bases at V and 0 bases at J, with 17 bases between the two ends. Germline CDR1 SGHAT, CDR2 FQNNGV. CDR3 coding DNA: TGTGCCAGCAGCTTAGAGGGCAGCAGTCTCCTCGCTAACTATGGCTACACCTTC. It encodes CASSLEGSSLLANYGYTF.

The chain combines TRBV28 with TRBJ2-7; no reliable D call. V shed 2 bases and J shed 1 base, with 9 bases lying between them. The CDR3 runs 14 residues. Germline V gene sequence: CDR1 MDHEN, CDR2 SYDVKM. In DNA form, the CDR3 reads TGTGCCAGCAGTTTAATCGGGCGGTCCTACGAGCAGTACTTC. Encoded protein: CASSLIGRSYEQYF.

The V and J genes are TRBV27 and TRBJ2-4; D is perhaps TRBD2 (6 bases). V lost 4 bases and J lost 2, with 18 bases in between. CDR1 is MNHEY, CDR2 SMNVEV, per germline (reference sequence). This CDR3 is built from 17 residues. The CDR3 DNA reads as TGTGCCAGCAGTTCGGGGGAAAGTGTCCCTCCCAAAAACATTCAGTACTTC. Its translation: CASSSGESVPPKNIQYF.

This chain links TRBV6-5 with TRBJ1-2; D is undetermined. V lost 0 bases and J lost 3, with 11 bases in between. This CDR3 has 15 residues. Germline assignment: CDR1 MNHEY and CDR2 SVGAGI. As DNA, the CDR3 is TGTGCCAGCAGTTACTCGAGAGGTGGAGACTATGGCTACACCTTC. It yields the protein CASSYSRGGDYGYTF.

Notes on this clone: Within the sample, other DNA sequences also encode this same CDR3. The chain employs TRBV2 and TRBJ2-2, with 7 bases fitting TRBD1. The CDR3 consists of 15 residues. V shed 4 bases and J 0 bases; nucleotides not matched to a gene: 2. Germline V lookup: CDR1 SNHLY, CDR2 FYNNEI. The CDR3: CASSGQGPNTGELFF. The CDR3 DNA follows: TGTGCCAGCAGTGGACAGGGCCCGAACACCGGGGAGCTGTTTTTT.